This T cell receptor beta chain was found in a study of regulatory T cells in long-lasting Graves disease. Through Arm-PCR of CDR3 regions and iRepertoire HTBI primers, TCR beta libraries were built. In TCRdb, the multiplex PCR reads were re-called with MiXCR into one record per CDR3 protein. The data show 550,000 to 600,000 distinct CDR3 sequences, 15% to 20% seen once. V lost 5 bases, J lost 3 bases, and 10 bases stayed unmatched. The CDR3 loop spans 16 amino acids. Germline CDR1 PRHDT, CDR2 FYEKMQ (reference sequence). This sample's time point: newly diagnosed GD, antithyroid drugs for less than 3 months. PBMCs provided the RNA from which the TCR library was made. Per American Thyroid Association guidelines, Graves' disease was diagnosed. Whole-study findings and limits: Persistent Graves' cases showed lower TCR diversity than newly diagnosed cases.

On this clonotype itself: Its antigen remains unknown.

The same sample was also studied in work on T cells in Graves' hyperthyroidism and ophthalmopathy. From that paper: Blood also held most thyroid clonotypes expanded beyond 0.001.

The receptor was isolated from a man between 18 and 35 years old with Graves disease. This chain connects TRBV13 to TRBJ1-2; 9 nucleotides align to TRBD1. The specimen comprised peripheral blood mononuclear cells (PBMCs), sampled at new diagnosis, from a patient treated with antithyroid drugs. The CDR3 reads CASSAGTGNLDYGYTF. The CDR3 nucleotides are TGTGCCAGCAGCGCAGGGACAGGGAACCTTGACTATGGCTACACCTTC.